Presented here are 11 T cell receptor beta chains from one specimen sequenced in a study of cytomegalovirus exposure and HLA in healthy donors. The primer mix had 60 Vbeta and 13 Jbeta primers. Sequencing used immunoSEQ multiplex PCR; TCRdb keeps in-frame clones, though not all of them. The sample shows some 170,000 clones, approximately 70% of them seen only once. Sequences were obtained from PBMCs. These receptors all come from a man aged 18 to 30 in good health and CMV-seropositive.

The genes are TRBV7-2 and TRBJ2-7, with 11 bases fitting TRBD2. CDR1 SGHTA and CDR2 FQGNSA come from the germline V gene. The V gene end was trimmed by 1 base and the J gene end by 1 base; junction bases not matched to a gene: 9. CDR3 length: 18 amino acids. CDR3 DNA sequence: TGTGCCAGCAGCTTAGGGTCTAGCGGGAGGACAGTATCCTACGAGCAGTACGTC. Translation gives CASSLGSSGRTVSYEQYV.

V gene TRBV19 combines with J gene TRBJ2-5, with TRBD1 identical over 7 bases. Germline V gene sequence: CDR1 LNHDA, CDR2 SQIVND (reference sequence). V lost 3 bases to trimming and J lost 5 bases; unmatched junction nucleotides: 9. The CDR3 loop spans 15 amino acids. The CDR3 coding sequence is TGTGCCAGTAGTATCGGACAGGCCTTTCAGGAGACCCAGTACTTC. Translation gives CASSIGQAFQETQYF.

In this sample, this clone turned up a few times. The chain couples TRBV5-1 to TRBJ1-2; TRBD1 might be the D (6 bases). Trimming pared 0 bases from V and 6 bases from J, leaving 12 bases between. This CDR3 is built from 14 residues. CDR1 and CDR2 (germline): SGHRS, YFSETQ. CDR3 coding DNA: TGCGCCAGCAGCTTGGGGGGGCAGGGGAATGGCTACACCTTC. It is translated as CASSLGGQGNGYTF.

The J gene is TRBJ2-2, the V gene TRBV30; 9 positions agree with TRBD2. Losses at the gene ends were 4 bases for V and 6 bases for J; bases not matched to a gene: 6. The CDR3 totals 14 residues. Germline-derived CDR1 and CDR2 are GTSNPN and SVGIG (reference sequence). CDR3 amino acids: CAWTGLAGSGELFF. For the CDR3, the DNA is TGTGCCTGGACGGGACTAGCAGGTTCCGGGGAGCTGTTTTTT.

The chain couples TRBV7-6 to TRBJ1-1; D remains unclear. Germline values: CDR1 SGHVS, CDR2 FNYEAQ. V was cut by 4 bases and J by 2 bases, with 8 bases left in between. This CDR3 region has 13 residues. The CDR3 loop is CASSSGLNTEAFF. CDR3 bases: TGTGCCAGCAGCTCCGGGTTAAACACTGAAGCTTTCTTT.

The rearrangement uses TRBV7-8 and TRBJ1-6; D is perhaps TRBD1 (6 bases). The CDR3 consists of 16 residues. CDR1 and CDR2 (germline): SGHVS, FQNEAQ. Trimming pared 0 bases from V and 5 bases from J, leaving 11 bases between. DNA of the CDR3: TGTGCCAGCAGCTTAGCCCCAGGGGCCAATAATTCACCCCTCCACTTT. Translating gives CASSLAPGANNSPLHF.

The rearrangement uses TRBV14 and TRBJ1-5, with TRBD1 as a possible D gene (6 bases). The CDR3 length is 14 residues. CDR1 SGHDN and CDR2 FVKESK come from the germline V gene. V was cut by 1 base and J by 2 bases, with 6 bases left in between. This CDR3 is CASSQAGGNQPQHF. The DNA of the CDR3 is TGTGCCAGCAGCCAAGCAGGGGGCAATCAGCCCCAGCATTTT.

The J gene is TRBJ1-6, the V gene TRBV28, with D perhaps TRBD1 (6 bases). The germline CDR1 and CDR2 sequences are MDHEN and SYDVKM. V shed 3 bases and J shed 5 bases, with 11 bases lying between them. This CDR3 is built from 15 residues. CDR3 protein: CASSFRGAHNSPLHF. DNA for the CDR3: TGTGCCAGCAGTTTTCGGGGGGCTCATAATTCACCCCTCCACTTT.

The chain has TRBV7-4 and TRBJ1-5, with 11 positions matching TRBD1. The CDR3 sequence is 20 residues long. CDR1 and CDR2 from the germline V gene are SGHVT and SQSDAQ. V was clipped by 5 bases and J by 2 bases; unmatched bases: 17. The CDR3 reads CASSPWGPGQGGPGNQPQHF. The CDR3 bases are TGTGCCAGCAGCCCTTGGGGTCCGGGACAGGGGGGCCCGGGCAATCAGCCCCAGCATTTT.

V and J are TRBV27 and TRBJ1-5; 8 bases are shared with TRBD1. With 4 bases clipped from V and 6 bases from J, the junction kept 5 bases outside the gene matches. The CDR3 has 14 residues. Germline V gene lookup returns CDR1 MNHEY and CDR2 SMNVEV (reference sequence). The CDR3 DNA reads TGTGCCAGCAGTTCAGGACAGGGACGTCAGCCCCAGCATTTT. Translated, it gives CASSSGQGRQPQHF.

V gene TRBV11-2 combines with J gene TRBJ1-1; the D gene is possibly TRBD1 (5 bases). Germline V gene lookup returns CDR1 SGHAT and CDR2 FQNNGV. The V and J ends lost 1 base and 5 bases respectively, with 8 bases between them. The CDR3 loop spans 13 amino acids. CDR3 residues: CASSLVGVTEAFF. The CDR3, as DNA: TGTGCCAGCAGCTTAGTAGGGGTAACTGAAGCTTTCTTT.